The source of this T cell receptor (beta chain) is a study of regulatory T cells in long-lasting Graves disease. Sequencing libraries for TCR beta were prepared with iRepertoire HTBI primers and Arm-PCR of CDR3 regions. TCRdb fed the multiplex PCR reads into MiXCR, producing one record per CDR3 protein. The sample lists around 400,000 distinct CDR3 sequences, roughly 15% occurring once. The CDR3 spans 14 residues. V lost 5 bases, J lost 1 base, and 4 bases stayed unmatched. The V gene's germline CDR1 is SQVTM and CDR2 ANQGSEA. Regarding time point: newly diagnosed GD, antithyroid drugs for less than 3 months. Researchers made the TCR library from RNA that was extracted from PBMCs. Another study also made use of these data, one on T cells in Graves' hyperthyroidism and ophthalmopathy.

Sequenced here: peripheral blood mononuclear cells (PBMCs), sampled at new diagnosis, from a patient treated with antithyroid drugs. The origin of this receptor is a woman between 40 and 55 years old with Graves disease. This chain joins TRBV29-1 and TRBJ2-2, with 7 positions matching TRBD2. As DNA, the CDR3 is TGCAGCGTTAGACTAGCCGTGAACACCGGGGAGCTGTTTTTT. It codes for CSVRLAVNTGELFF.